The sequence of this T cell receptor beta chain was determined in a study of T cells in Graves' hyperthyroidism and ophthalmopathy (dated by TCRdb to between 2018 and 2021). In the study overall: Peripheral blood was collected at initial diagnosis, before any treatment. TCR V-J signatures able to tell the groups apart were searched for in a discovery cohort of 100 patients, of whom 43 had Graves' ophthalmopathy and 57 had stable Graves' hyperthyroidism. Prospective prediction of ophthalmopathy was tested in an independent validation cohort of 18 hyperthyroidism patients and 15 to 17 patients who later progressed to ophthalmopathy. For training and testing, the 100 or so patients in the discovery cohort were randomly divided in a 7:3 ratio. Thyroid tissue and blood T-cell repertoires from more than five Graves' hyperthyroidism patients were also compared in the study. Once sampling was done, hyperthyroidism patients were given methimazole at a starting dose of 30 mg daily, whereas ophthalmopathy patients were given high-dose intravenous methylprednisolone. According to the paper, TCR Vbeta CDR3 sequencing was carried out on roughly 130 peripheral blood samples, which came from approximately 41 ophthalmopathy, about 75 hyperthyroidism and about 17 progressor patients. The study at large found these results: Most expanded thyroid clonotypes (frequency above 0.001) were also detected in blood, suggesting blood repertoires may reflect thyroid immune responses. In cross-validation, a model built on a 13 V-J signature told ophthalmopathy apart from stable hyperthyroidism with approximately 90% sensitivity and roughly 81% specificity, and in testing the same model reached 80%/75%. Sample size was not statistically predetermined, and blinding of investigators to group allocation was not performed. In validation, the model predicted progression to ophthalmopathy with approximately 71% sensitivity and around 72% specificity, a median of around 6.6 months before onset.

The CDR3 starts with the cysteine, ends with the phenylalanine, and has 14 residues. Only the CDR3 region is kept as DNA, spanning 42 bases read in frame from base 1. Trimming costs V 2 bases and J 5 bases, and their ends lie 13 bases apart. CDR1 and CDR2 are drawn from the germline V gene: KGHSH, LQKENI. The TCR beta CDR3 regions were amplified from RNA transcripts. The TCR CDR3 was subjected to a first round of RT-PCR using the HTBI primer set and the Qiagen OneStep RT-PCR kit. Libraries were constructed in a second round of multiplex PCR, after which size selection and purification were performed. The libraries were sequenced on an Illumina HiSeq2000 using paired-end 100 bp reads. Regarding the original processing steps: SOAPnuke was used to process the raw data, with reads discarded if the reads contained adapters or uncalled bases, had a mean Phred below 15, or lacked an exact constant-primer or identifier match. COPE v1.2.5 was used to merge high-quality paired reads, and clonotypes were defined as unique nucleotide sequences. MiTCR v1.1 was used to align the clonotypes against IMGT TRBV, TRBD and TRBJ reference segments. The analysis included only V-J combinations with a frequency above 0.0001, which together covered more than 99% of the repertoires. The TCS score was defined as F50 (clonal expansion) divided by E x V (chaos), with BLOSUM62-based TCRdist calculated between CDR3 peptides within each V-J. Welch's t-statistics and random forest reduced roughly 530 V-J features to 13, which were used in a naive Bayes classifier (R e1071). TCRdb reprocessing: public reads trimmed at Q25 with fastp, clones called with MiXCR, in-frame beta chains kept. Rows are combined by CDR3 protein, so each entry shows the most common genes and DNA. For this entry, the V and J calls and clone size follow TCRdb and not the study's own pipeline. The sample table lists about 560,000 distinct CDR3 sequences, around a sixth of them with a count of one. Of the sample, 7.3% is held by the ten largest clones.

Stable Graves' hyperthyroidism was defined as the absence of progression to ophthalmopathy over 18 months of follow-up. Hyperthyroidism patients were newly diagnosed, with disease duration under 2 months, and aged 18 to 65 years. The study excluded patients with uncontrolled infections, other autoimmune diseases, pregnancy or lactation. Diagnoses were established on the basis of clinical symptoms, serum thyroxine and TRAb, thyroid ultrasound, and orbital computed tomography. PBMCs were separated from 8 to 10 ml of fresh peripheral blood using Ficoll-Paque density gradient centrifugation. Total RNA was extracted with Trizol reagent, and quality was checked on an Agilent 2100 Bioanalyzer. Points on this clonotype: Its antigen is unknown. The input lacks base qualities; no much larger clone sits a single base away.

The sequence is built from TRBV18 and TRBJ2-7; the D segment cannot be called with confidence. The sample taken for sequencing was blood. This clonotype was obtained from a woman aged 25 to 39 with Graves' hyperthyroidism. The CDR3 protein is CASSPADGTDEQYF. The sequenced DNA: TGTGCCAGCTCACCAGCTGACGGAACGGACGAGCAGTACTTC. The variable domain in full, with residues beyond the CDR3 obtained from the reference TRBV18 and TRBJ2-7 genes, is NAGVMQNPRHLVRRRGQEARLRCSPMKGHSHVYWYRQLPEEGLKFMVYLQKENIIDESGMPKERFSAEFPKEGPSILRIQQVVRGDSAAYFCASSPADGTDEQYFGPGTRLTVT.